These 23 T cell receptor beta chains were all obtained from the same sample, sequenced in a study of T cells in Graves' hyperthyroidism and ophthalmopathy. RNA transcripts were the template for amplifying TCR beta CDR3 regions. HTBI primers were the set used in a first-round RT-PCR of the TCR CDR3. TCRdb fed the multiplex PCR reads into MiXCR, producing one record per CDR3 protein. The profile covers about 640,000 distinct CDR3 sequences, with around 21% appearing a single time and under 35% taken by the ten largest. The sample taken for sequencing was blood. These TCRs come from a man aged 25-45 years with Graves' ophthalmopathy.

The sample holds many counts of this clonotype. In DNA, the CDR3 is TGTGCCAGCAGCTTAGTTGCTAGCGGGACCTCCTACGAGCAGTACTTC. Residues: CASSLVASGTSYEQYF. This chain joins TRBV7-8 and TRBJ2-7; 9 positions match TRBD2. Germline V CDR1 and CDR2: SGHVS, FQNEAQ. The CDR3 contains 16 residues. V lost 1 base, J lost 0 bases, and 4 bases stayed unmatched.

This clonotype came up many times. The V gene is TRBV6-5, the J gene TRBJ1-1; D gene uncertain. The germline V and J ends were trimmed by 2 bases and 1 base, with 8 bases remaining between them. The CDR3 is 14 residues long. Germline loops: CDR1 MNHEY, CDR2 SVGAGI. The DNA for the CDR3 is TGTGCCAGCAGTTACGGGGTGGGGAACACTGAAGCTTTCTTT. Amino acid sequence: CASSYGVGNTEAFF.

The chain uses TRBV28 and TRBJ1-3, with D tentatively TRBD1 (6 bases). The CDR3 runs to 15 residues. Trimming left V 8 bases short and J 0 bases short, with 14 bases between. The germline V gene encodes CDR1 MDHEN and CDR2 SYDVKM. Here the CDR3 reads CASFKGGHSGNTIYF. The CDR3 nucleotides read TGTGCCAGCTTCAAAGGGGGGCACTCTGGAAACACCATATATTTT. Full variable domain (missing parts from reference TRBV28 and TRBJ1-3): DVKVTQSSRYLVKRTGEKVFLECVQDMDHENMFWYRQDPGLGLRLIYFSYDVKMKEKGDIPEGYSVSREKKERFSLILESASTNQTSMYLCASFKGGHSGNTIYFGEGSWLTVV.

The chain recombines TRBV24-1 with TRBJ2-2, with 10 positions matching TRBD1. The CDR3 extends over 16 amino acids. Germline lookup yields CDR1 KGHDR and CDR2 SFDVKD. With V trimmed by 4 bases and J by 4 bases, 5 bases remained unmatched. CDR3: CATSDPGTGATGELFF. The CDR3 nucleotides read TGTGCCACCAGTGACCCCGGGACAGGGGCCACCGGGGAGCTGTTTTTT.

This clonotype was detected only a few times. J is TRBJ2-4 and V is TRBV24-1; D may be TRBD2 (6 bases). V was pared by 12 bases and J by 3 bases, with 17 bases between. The CDR3 spans 14 residues. The germline CDR1 and CDR2 sequences are KGHDR and SFDVKD. This CDR3 reads CAPLSGVDKNIQYF. CDR3 bases: TGTGCCCCTCTTTCGGGGGTAGACAAAAACATTCAGTACTTC.

Many counts were recorded for this clonotype. This sequence joins TRBV28 and TRBJ2-7; a possible D gene is TRBD2 (6 bases). The length of the CDR3 is 13 residues. CDR1 MDHEN and CDR2 SYDVKM come from the germline V gene. Trimming removed 10 bases from V and 0 bases from J, with 13 bases in between. The CDR3 region is CATRRDSSYEQYF. DNA for the CDR3: TGTGCCACCAGAAGGGACTCCTCCTACGAGCAGTACTTC. The variable domain in full, with the rest retrieved from reference TRBV28 and TRBJ2-7, is DVKVTQSSRYLVKRTGEKVFLECVQDMDHENMFWYRQDPGLGLRLIYFSYDVKMKEKGDIPEGYSVSREKKERFSLILESASTNQTSMYLCATRRDSSYEQYFGPGTRLTVT.

Many counts were recorded for this clonotype. The chain has TRBV20-1 and TRBJ1-1; tentative D call: TRBD1 (5 bases). V was shortened by 0 bases and J by 2 bases, with 16 bases between the two germline ends. CDR1 is DFQATT, CDR2 SNEGSKA, per germline (reference sequence). The CDR3 is 16 residues long. This CDR3 reads CSAREPWGRPNTEAFF. CDR3 nucleotides: TGCAGTGCTAGAGAGCCCTGGGGCAGGCCAAACACTGAAGCTTTCTTT.

This clonotype was seen more than once but under ten times. CDR3 sequence: CSVGDNYEQYF. The CDR3 nucleotides read TGCAGTGTGGGGGACAACTACGAGCAGTACTTC. This chain links TRBV20-1 with TRBJ2-7; perhaps TRBD1 as D (6 bases). Deletions cut 7 bases from V and 3 bases from J, with 10 bases between. The CDR3 runs 11 residues. Germline V gene sequence: CDR1 DFQATT, CDR2 SNEGSKA (reference sequence).

The chain links TRBV30 to TRBJ2-3; 8 bases align to TRBD1. Unmatched junction bases numbered 14, after V lost 3 bases and J lost 6 bases. Germline CDR1 is GTSNPN and CDR2 is SVGIG (reference sequence). The length of the CDR3 is 16 residues. The CDR3 DNA is TGTGCCTGGAGCTTGGGGACAGGCCGGGTCCTCGATACGCAGTATTTT. Its translation: CAWSLGTGRVLDTQYF.

This clonotype has only a few counts. The chain links TRBV28 to TRBJ1-5, with D unresolved. Germline-derived CDR1 and CDR2 are MDHEN and SYDVKM. This CDR3 spans 12 amino acids. V lost 6 bases and J 4 bases, leaving 7 bases between the germline ends. The CDR3 reads CASSQRNQPQHF. The CDR3 coding sequence is TGTGCCAGCAGCCAAAGGAATCAGCCCCAGCATTTT.

This clonotype was detected ten times or more. The chain has TRBV29-1 and TRBJ2-4; 7 nucleotides agree with TRBD1. V lost 7 bases and J lost 3; bases outside the gene matches: 9. From germline, CDR1 is SQVTM and CDR2 ANQGSEA. The CDR3 is 14 amino acids. CDR3: CSALAGTDKNIQYF. The CDR3 DNA reads as TGCAGCGCCCTAGCAGGGACAGACAAAAACATTCAGTACTTC.

In this sample, this clonotype turned up a few times. The chain joins TRBV6-1 to TRBJ1-1; D may be TRBD1 (5 bases). CDR3 length equals 15 residues. V was trimmed by 7 bases and J by 6 bases, leaving 21 bases between them. Germline V lookup: CDR1 MNHNS, CDR2 SASEGT. Here the CDR3 reads CASTRDGTRASEAFF. The CDR3 DNA reads as TGTGCCAGCACCAGAGACGGGACGCGAGCCTCTGAAGCTTTCTTT.

This clonotype appeared many times. V usage is TRBV7-2 and J usage is TRBJ2-7; 9 nucleotides line up with TRBD1. The junction had 2 bases not matched to a gene; V was cut back by 3 bases and J by 2 bases. Germline V CDR1 and CDR2: SGHTA, FQGNSA. The CDR3 spans 14 residues. The CDR3 protein is CASSLTGGAYEQYF. The DNA for the CDR3 is TGTGCCAGCAGCTTGACAGGGGGAGCCTACGAGCAGTACTTC.

This clonotype was recorded many times. J is TRBJ2-7 and V is TRBV7-2; 14 bases are a match to TRBD2. J gave up 3 bases and V 5 bases, and 9 bases lay outside the gene matches. CDR3 length: 17 amino acids. The germline V gene has CDR1 SGHTA and CDR2 FQGNSA. In nucleotides, the CDR3 is TGTGCCAGCAGCCCCGGACTAGCGGGAGGTCCTGACTACGAGCAGTACTTC. Its protein is CASSPGLAGGPDYEQYF. Together with reference TRBV7-2 and TRBJ2-7, the CDR3 gives the full variable domain: GAGVSQSPSNKVTEKGKDVELRCDPISGHTALYWYRQSLGQGLEFLIYFQGNSAPDKSGLPSDRFSAERTGGSVSTLTIQRTQQEDSAVYLCASSPGLAGGPDYEQYFGPGTRLTVT.

At least ten counts were recorded for this clonotype. This chain joins TRBV30 and TRBJ2-7, with D perhaps matching TRBD2 (6 bases). Trimming stripped 3 bases from V and 4 bases from J, with 13 bases between. The CDR3 length is 13 residues. Germline CDR1 and CDR2: GTSNPN and SVGIG (reference sequence). The CDR3 is CAWSPGVGYEQYF. The CDR3 DNA reads as TGTGCCTGGAGCCCGGGAGTCGGTTACGAGCAGTACTTC.

This clonotype was counted many times. The chain combines TRBV11-2 with TRBJ1-1; the D gene is possibly TRBD1 (5 bases). The CDR3 totals 14 residues. Between the trimmed V and J ends, which lost 5 bases and 8 bases, there was a span of 18 bases. Germline CDR1 and CDR2: SGHAT and FQNNGV. The CDR3 bases are TGTGCCAGCAGCCTTACCCGGGGGGGAGAGGAAGCTTTCTTT. Amino acids: CASSLTRGGEEAFF.

The CDR3 loop is CATSRDLGKTQPQHF. For the CDR3, the DNA is TGTGCCACCAGCAGAGATCTGGGAAAGACCCAGCCCCAGCATTTT. The V call is TRBV15, the J call TRBJ1-5; D is uncertain. The CDR3 loop spans 15 amino acids. The germline gives CDR1 LNHNV, CDR2 YYDKDF (reference sequence). Trimming cost V 0 bases and J 7 bases, with 13 bases left between them.

V usage is TRBV27 and J usage is TRBJ1-5, with a possible D match to TRBD1 (5 bases). Germline V gives CDR1 MNHEY, CDR2 SMNVEV (reference sequence). V was clipped by 7 bases and J by 6 bases, with 16 bases between them. CDR3 size: 14 residues. CDR3 region: CASTPGGGGQPQHF. The CDR3 DNA follows: TGTGCCAGCACCCCTGGTGGGGGGGGTCAGCCCCAGCATTTT.

The table lists this clonotype with many counts. As DNA, the CDR3 is TGTGCCAGCTCGACCGGTGGGGAAGAGCAGTACTTC. Translated, it gives CASSTGGEEQYF. The gene calls are TRBV27 and TRBJ2-7; no reliable D call. V was clipped by 8 bases and J by 7 bases, with 15 bases between them. CDR3 length: 12 amino acids. The V gene's germline CDR1 is MNHEY and CDR2 SMNVEV (reference sequence).

This clonotype has only a few counts. V and J are TRBV18 and TRBJ2-2, with 7 bases fitting TRBD2. V was clipped by 4 bases and J by 5 bases; unmatched bases: 7. CDR3 length equals 15 residues. Germline CDR1 KGHSH, CDR2 LQKENI. The CDR3 DNA sequence: TGTGCCAGCTCACTAACTAGCGAACTTACCGGGGAGCTGTTTTTT. It specifies CASSLTSELTGELFF.

This chain links TRBV3-1 with TRBJ2-5, with TRBD2 matching 12 bases. The CDR3 is 17 residues long. The junction had 11 bases not matched to a gene; V was cut back by 2 bases and J by 7 bases. Germline-derived CDR1 and CDR2 are LGHDT and YNNKEL (reference sequence). The CDR3 DNA reads as TGTGCCAGCAGCCAATATGAACGACTAGCGGGAGTTGGGACCCAGTACTTC. This encodes CASSQYERLAGVGTQYF.

The table lists this clonotype with a few counts. The chain couples TRBV5-4 to TRBJ2-5; D gene uncertain. V was pared by 1 base and J by 4 bases, with 5 bases between. The CDR3 is 12 residues long. Germline V gene lookup returns CDR1 SGHNT and CDR2 YYREEE (reference sequence). The CDR3 DNA reads TGTGCCAGCAGCTTGCACGGAGAGACCCAGTACTTC. Its translation: CASSLHGETQYF. Looking up the rest from reference TRBV5-4 and TRBJ2-5 gives the full variable domain: ETGVTQSPTHLIKTRGQQVTLRCSSQSGHNTVSWYQQALGQGPQFIFQYYREEENGRGNFPPRFSGLQFPNYSSELNVNALELDDSALYLCASSLHGETQYFGPGTRLLVL.

Many counts were recorded for this clonotype. The chain employs TRBV7-2 and TRBJ1-1; D ambiguous. Per germline, CDR1 SGHTA and CDR2 FQGNSA. V lost 3 bases, J lost 1 base, and 9 bases lay in between. The CDR3 is made up of 14 amino acids. DNA of the CDR3: TGTGCCAGCAGCTTTACGGCAGGGAACACTGAAGCTTTCTTT. The encoded protein is CASSFTAGNTEAFF.